This is a list of T cell receptor beta chains from one sample in a study of OX40 agonist ivuxolimab in advanced cancers. Profiling relied on immunoSEQ multiplex PCR, and the TCRdb table lists in-frame clones only, not all of them. This sample has 55,000 to 70,000 clones, with roughly 89% found just once. Sequencing used CD4+ or CD8+ T cells sorted from blood, obtained in a trial of the OX40 agonist ivuxolimab. These receptors were obtained from an adult with an advanced solid tumor such as melanoma, head and neck, liver or kidney cancer. Both conserved end residues are part of each CDR3. A D gene is named only where the DNA matches it firmly.

v_call	d_call	j_call	cdr3_aa
TRBV7-9	TRBD1	TRBJ2-3	CASSLALRTGGTDTQYF
TRBV15	TRBD1	TRBJ1-2	CATSRDQGGMYGYTF
TRBV6-4	NA	TRBJ1-2	CASWRGDKLYGYTF
TRBV5-1	TRBD2	TRBJ2-7	CASSLDTGGTYEQYF
TRBV11-2	NA	TRBJ2-2	CASSLGGGTGELFF
TRBV4-1	NA	TRBJ2-3	CASSSGPKGTQYF
TRBV2	NA	TRBJ1-1	CASSGTMNTEAFF
TRBV10-3	NA	TRBJ2-1	CAISEGGNEQFF
TRBV5-4	TRBD1	TRBJ1-6	CASRRDRGQDSPLHF
TRBV18	NA	TRBJ2-7	CASSTLGGGAYEQYF
TRBV6-1	NA	TRBJ1-3	CASTVNRVGNTIYF
TRBV5-1	TRBD1	TRBJ2-7	CASSLVIGTGYPHEQYF
TRBV7-9	TRBD2	TRBJ2-1	CASSLGGGISYNEQFF
TRBV19	NA	TRBJ2-6	CASRGQAGANVLTF
TRBV19	NA	TRBJ1-2	CASKSTGNRGYTF
TRBV21-1	NA	TRBJ2-3	CASSSAERSTDTQYF
TRBV5-1	NA	TRBJ2-3	CASSLDGRTSTDTQYF
TRBV2	TRBD1	TRBJ2-4	CASRPDRGAKNIQYF
TRBV2	NA	TRBJ2-3	CASSAIGFTDTQYF
TRBV6-5	NA	TRBJ1-1	CASRSNEKGTEAFF
TRBV5-8	TRBD1	TRBJ2-6	CASSLSGGGTSGANVLTF
TRBV10-3	NA	TRBJ1-1	CAISESIGVGRTEAFF
TRBV4-1	TRBD1	TRBJ2-1	CASSRYRGGYNEQFF
TRBV6-1	TRBD1	TRBJ1-2	CASERTGSNYGYTF
TRBV11-2	NA	TRBJ1-3	CASSLDQPLAGNTIYF
TRBV4-2	NA	TRBJ1-1	CASRGRVLDTEAFF
TRBV6-1	NA	TRBJ1-1	CASSELRGNTEAFF
TRBV7-2	NA	TRBJ1-2	CASSSQGPPLLYGYTF
TRBV23-1	TRBD1	TRBJ1-6	CASSQSGGVRYNSPLHF
TRBV5-1	NA	TRBJ2-5	CASSLGQDQETQYF
TRBV5-4	NA	TRBJ2-6	CASSLLGTGANVLTF
TRBV5-1	TRBD1	TRBJ1-6	CASSWGQGINSPLHF
TRBV7-9	TRBD2	TRBJ2-1	CASSAPRLAGRWNNEQFF
TRBV2	NA	TRBJ1-1	CASSGTMNTEAFF
TRBV6-6	NA	TRBJ1-1	CASSYSGAETEAFF
TRBV6-1	NA	TRBJ2-3	CASSDPAGLTDTQYF
TRBV5-4	NA	TRBJ2-5	CASSPWDGQETQYF
TRBV7-9	NA	TRBJ1-2	CASSLSDYGYTF
TRBV7-8	NA	TRBJ2-4	CASSLRLAKNIQYF
TRBV5-5	NA	TRBJ1-3	CASSFLNTIYF
TRBV4-1	NA	TRBJ1-2	CASSQEGLYGYTF
TRBV18	TRBD1	TRBJ1-6	CASSQNSIRGDNSPLHF
TRBV6-5	NA	TRBJ1-5	CASREGSSNQPQHF